The clone carrying this TCR beta chain was detected many times. Its antigen remains unidentified. The time point denotes: newly diagnosed GD, antithyroid drugs for less than 3 months. The TCR library used RNA extracted from PBMCs. Peripheral blood, about 10 milliliters per patient, was collected in EDTA tubes. Libraries of TCR beta came from iRepertoire HTBI primers plus Arm-PCR of CDR3 regions. TCRdb passed the multiplex PCR reads through MiXCR, listing each CDR3 protein once. Among 200,000 to 250,000 distinct CDR3 sequences, 20% to 25% were seen once, and the ten largest hold about 15%. The data stem from a study of regulatory T cells in long-lasting Graves disease. Study in general: Antithyroid drug use was under 3 months in newly diagnosed Graves' patients. Broader study findings: Persistent Graves' patients possessed reduced TCR diversity relative to recently diagnosed ones.

The V end lost 1 base, the J end lost 6 bases, and 14 bases lay between the germline ends. Germline loops: CDR1 SGHAT, CDR2 FQNNGV. The CDR3 extends over 15 amino acids. This material consisted of peripheral blood mononuclear cells (PBMCs), taken at new diagnosis, from a patient treated with antithyroid drugs. The chain employs TRBV11-2 and TRBJ2-3; perhaps TRBD1 as D (6 bases). The receptor comes from a female donor with Graves disease. This CDR3 reads CASSLGTVRTDTQYF. The CDR3 DNA is TGTGCCAGCAGCTTAGGGACAGTAAGGACGGATACGCAGTATTTT. The full variable domain, its missing parts supplied by reference TRBV11-2 and TRBJ2-3, is EAGVAQSPRYKIIEKRQSVAFWCNPISGHATLYWYQQILGQGPKLLIQFQNNGVVDDSQLPKDRFSAERLKGVDSTLKIQPAKLEDSAVYLCASSLGTVRTDTQYFGPGTRLTVL.